This TCR beta chain was sequenced during a study of blood T cell repertoires in COVID-19. Turning to the study itself: Specimens from acute and convalescent COVID-19 originated in the United States, Italy and Spain.

This clone was counted between two and nine times. Germline V gene lookup returns CDR1 SGHDN and CDR2 FVKESK. The germline V and J ends were trimmed by 1 base and 3 bases, with 18 bases remaining between them. This CDR3 has 17 amino acids. Per the original data handling: Nucleated cell number was recorded as an estimate derived from reference gene primer amplification. TCRdb's copy holds only in-frame clones and misses some; the assay was immunoSEQ multiplex PCR. V, J and clone size derive from that table, while D and trimming were established from the DNA sequence. Of about 290,000 clones listed, more than 85% are singletons.

V is TRBV14 and J is TRBJ1-1; D is unclear. Sequenced: peripheral blood. This receptor was taken from a man in his forties or fifties with acute or convalescent COVID-19. CDR3 DNA sequence: TGTGCCAGCAGCCAAGGAGGACTAATTCCGAGGGACACTGAAGCTTTCTTT. It translates to CASSQGGLIPRDTEAFF.